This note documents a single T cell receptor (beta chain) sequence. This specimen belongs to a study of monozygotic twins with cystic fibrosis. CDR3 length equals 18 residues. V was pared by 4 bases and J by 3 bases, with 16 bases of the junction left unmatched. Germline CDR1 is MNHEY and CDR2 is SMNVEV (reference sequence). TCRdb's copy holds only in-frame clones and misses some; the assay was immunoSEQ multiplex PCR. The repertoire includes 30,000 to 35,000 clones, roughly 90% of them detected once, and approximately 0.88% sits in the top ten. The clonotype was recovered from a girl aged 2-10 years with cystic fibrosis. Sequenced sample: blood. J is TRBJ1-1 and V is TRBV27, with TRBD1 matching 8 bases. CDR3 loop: CASSSLTQSDREDTEAFF. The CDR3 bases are TGTGCCAGCAGTTCCCTGACACAATCGGACAGGGAGGACACTGAAGCTTTCTTT.